These T cell receptor beta chains were read from a single sample in a study of CD8+CD57+ T cells in acquired aplastic anemia. TCRdb passed the reads through MiXCR, listing each CDR3 protein once. The data contain about 290,000 distinct CDR3 sequences, around three fifths of them singletons. Sequencing was done on a sample of sorted CD4+, CD8+, or CD8+CD57+ T cells (not recorded which) from PBMCs. The source of these receptors is a human donor with aplastic anemia. CDR3s include the opening cysteine and the closing phenylalanine or tryptophan. D genes are given only for firm matches.

TRBJ2-7 | TRBV2 | . | CASWDRLAVEQYF
TRBJ1-1 | TRBV7-2 | . | CASSLWPGLTEAFF
TRBJ2-6 | TRBV5-1 | . | CASSLREGPSSGANVLTF
TRBJ2-7 | TRBV7-9 | TRBD2 | CASSFGTSGVWGEQYF
TRBJ2-3 | TRBV7-8 | TRBD2 | CASRPRGADTQYF
TRBJ1-1 | TRBV2 | . | CASSPGHNTEAFF
TRBJ2-7 | TRBV29-1 | TRBD1 | CSVEGTGKPYEQYF
TRBJ2-7 | TRBV7-2 | TRBD2 | CASSPRTSGRTTYEQYF
TRBJ2-5 | TRBV20-1 | TRBD2 | CSLWTSSQETQYF
TRBJ2-7 | TRBV9 | TRBD2 | CASSPQGGVGSYEQYF
TRBJ2-7 | TRBV10-3 | TRBD2 | CAISVTKGRELYEQYF
TRBJ2-1 | TRBV10-1 | TRBD2 | CASSFGGRENEQFF
TRBJ2-5 | TRBV24-1 | TRBD1 | CATSELTGGMDQETQYF
TRBJ2-7 | TRBV6-1 | . | CASTSGASYEQYF
TRBJ2-3 | TRBV6-6 | TRBD1 | CASSYPRDRVKTDTQYF
TRBJ1-2 | TRBV2 | . | CASSETLKGYYGYTF
TRBJ2-3 | TRBV5-8 | . | CASSLSAEFGTQYF
TRBJ2-7 | TRBV6-2/TRBV6-3 | TRBD2 | CASSSAGTSGLHEQYF
TRBJ1-2 | TRBV3-1 | TRBD1 | CASSSNRGSGYGYTF
TRBJ2-5 | TRBV4-3 | TRBD2 | CASSQDRVGGATETQYF
TRBJ1-2 | TRBV5-4 | . | CASSLHRGYGYTF
TRBJ1-1 | TRBV7-9 | . | CASSFAGSRTEAFF
TRBJ2-1 | TRBV5-1 | . | CASAKGDNYNEQFF
TRBJ1-2 | TRBV2 | . | CASSSGTYGYTF
TRBJ2-5 | TRBV20-1 | . | CSARGRVIQETQYF
TRBJ2-1 | TRBV10-3 | TRBD2 | CAIGSLAGGDNEQFF
TRBJ1-1 | TRBV9 | TRBD1 | CASSVEGGGWTEAFF
TRBJ2-1 | TRBV12-3/TRBV12-4 | TRBD2 | CASSFGLAGAIYNEQFF
TRBJ1-2 | TRBV7-2 | TRBD1 | CASSSRQGANYGYTF
TRBJ2-5 | TRBV2 | . | CASSVRSWGEETQYF
TRBJ1-2 | TRBV2 | . | CASSEYSIICGYTF
TRBJ2-5 | TRBV10-2 | . | CASSVAGTQYF
TRBJ2-2 | TRBV19 | TRBD2 | CASSIGTSGRAGTGELFF
TRBJ2-5 | TRBV10-3 | TRBD2 | CATGLAGQGETQYF
TRBJ2-7 | TRBV9 | . | CASSPQGVLGYEKYF
TRBJ1-1 | TRBV3-1 | TRBD1 | CASSRGDRGLNTEAFF
TRBJ1-5 | TRBV6-1 | . | CATTYSSGPYQPQHF
TRBJ1-5 | TRBV19 | . | CASRGSGEEGFPQHF
TRBJ2-1 | TRBV12-3/TRBV12-4 | TRBD2 | CASSLASGGNNEQFF
TRBJ2-1 | TRBV19 | . | CASSITGSSYNEQFF
TRBJ1-5 | TRBV12-3/TRBV12-4 | . | CASSQSTGRQPQHF
TRBJ2-7 | TRBV7-3 | . | CASSWKRTGSYEQYF
TRBJ2-1 | TRBV6-5 | . | CASRPTSYEQFF
TRBJ2-5 | TRBV24-1 | . | CATSRQGLETQYF
TRBJ2-7 | TRBV19 | . | CASSTGNEQYF
TRBJ2-2 | TRBV5-1 | TRBD1 | CASQGEPTNTGELFF
TRBJ2-6 | TRBV9 | . | CASSVGGWSGANVLTF
TRBJ1-3 | TRBV5-6 | . | CATFHGTSRRSGNTIYF
TRBJ2-2 | TRBV7-9 | . | CASSFLKIAPTGELFF
TRBJ2-7 | TRBV5-1 | TRBD2 | CASSLGAAGGGYEQYF
TRBJ2-3 | TRBV2 | . | CASSVGTGDTQYF